What follows are 27 T cell receptor beta chains derived from one specimen sequenced in a study of a mutant IDH1 vaccine in newly diagnosed glioma. The sample's time point: week 11, during vaccination. Each dose of the vaccine consisted of 300 ug of mutant IDH1 20-mer peptide, with topical imiquimod. This table comes from immunoSEQ multiplex PCR, and its TCRdb copy is limited to in-frame clones, with some not included. This table holds around 26,000 clones, around 70% found once. These receptors have no known antigen. Sequencing was performed on peripheral blood mononuclear cells (PBMCs), taken from a glioma patient whose treatment included an IDH1 peptide vaccine. The receptors come from a young man with glioma. Some clones in this sample may be carry-over from other donors' samples.

This clone was recorded once. The chain couples TRBV27 to TRBJ2-7, with D unresolved. This CDR3 is built from 14 residues. Germline V gene lookup returns CDR1 MNHEY and CDR2 SMNVEV (reference sequence). Between the trimmed V and J ends, which lost 3 bases and 5 bases, there was a span of 14 bases. This CDR3 is CASSFRERPHEQYF. The CDR3 DNA is TGTGCCAGCAGTTTCCGCGAGAGGCCCCACGAGCAGTACTTC.

The chain carries TRBV30 and TRBJ2-6; the D is unclear. CDR1 is GTSNPN, CDR2 SVGIG, per germline (reference sequence). V lost 5 bases and J 9 bases, leaving 17 bases between the germline ends. The CDR3 covers 14 residues. The CDR3 sequence is CAWSKGGSVNVLTF. The CDR3 region has the DNA TGTGCCTGGTCAAAGGGTGGCTCGGTCAACGTCCTGACTTTC.

This chain uses TRBV5-1 with TRBJ2-3; tentative D call: TRBD1 (6 bases). Germline CDR1 and CDR2: SGHRS and YFSETQ. The CDR3 contains 13 residues. The ends were cut back, 3 bases at V and 6 bases at J, with 11 bases in the middle. The CDR3 DNA sequence: TGCGCCAGCAGCTGGCAGGGGATGGATACGCAGTATTTT. Protein: CASSWQGMDTQYF. The entire variable domain, with the rest obtained from reference TRBV5-1 and TRBJ2-3, is as follows: KAGVTQTPRYLIKTRGQQVTLSCSPISGHRSVSWYQQTPGQGLQFLFEYFSETQRNKGNFPGRFSGRQFSNSRSEMNVSTLELGDSALYLCASSWQGMDTQYFGPGTRLTVL.

The V and J genes are TRBV6-6 and TRBJ2-1; 12 bases line up with TRBD1. Germline CDR1 and CDR2: MNHNY and SVGAGI (reference sequence). Trimming at V came to 4 bases and at J to 7 bases, leaving 5 bases not matched to a gene. This CDR3 spans 15 amino acids. The CDR3 coding sequence is TGTGCCAGCAGTTGGGGACAGGGGGCTCAAAATGAGCAGTTCTTC. Protein product: CASSWGQGAQNEQFF.

The chain has TRBV11-3 and TRBJ2-2, with D maybe TRBD2 (6 bases). This CDR3 spans 17 amino acids. Trimming took 4 bases from V and 7 from J, leaving 22 bases between them. Germline values: CDR1 SGHNT, CDR2 YENEEA. The CDR3: CASSWGTAGSYGGELFF. As DNA, the CDR3 is TGTGCCAGCAGCTGGGGGACTGCAGGGTCGTACGGCGGGGAGCTGTTTTTT. Based on the CDR3 plus reference TRBV11-3 and TRBJ2-2, the full variable domain is EAGVVQSPRYKIIEKKQPVAFWCNPISGHNTLYWYLQNLGQGPELLIRYENEEAVDDSQLPKDRFSAERLKGVDSTLKIQPAELGDSAVYLCASSWGTAGSYGGELFFGEGSRLTVL.

This clone was detected only a few times. V and J are TRBV7-9 and TRBJ2-2; 11 positions match TRBD2. The CDR3 is made up of 15 amino acids. Trimming removed 8 bases from V and 5 bases from J; junction bases left unmatched: 7. Germline V gene lookup returns CDR1 SEHNR and CDR2 FQNEAQ (reference sequence). The CDR3 region is CASGTSGARTGELFF. In DNA form, the CDR3 reads TGTGCCAGCGGGACTAGCGGAGCCCGAACCGGGGAGCTGTTTTTT.

This clone has a handful of counts. The V and J genes are TRBV9 and TRBJ1-1; 9 bases align to TRBD1. Germline V CDR1 and CDR2: SGDLS, YYNGEE. The length of the CDR3 is 16 residues. The ends lost 2 bases at V and 0 bases at J; junction bases unmatched: 5. The CDR3 sequence is CASSVLQGAMNTEAFF. CDR3 DNA: TGTGCCAGCAGCGTTTTACAGGGGGCGATGAACACTGAAGCTTTCTTT.

This clone showed up just once. This chain uses TRBV9 with TRBJ2-7; weak D call: TRBD1 (6 bases). V was cut by 4 bases and J by 3 bases, with 14 bases left in between. Germline-derived CDR1 and CDR2 are SGDLS and YYNGEE. The CDR3 is made up of 14 amino acids. The CDR3 here is CASSPTGTSYEQYF. The DNA of the CDR3 is TGTGCCAGCAGCCCCACCGGGACAAGCTACGAGCAGTACTTC.

The V gene is TRBV19, the J gene TRBJ2-5, with D possibly TRBD1 on 7 matching bases. The CDR3 is made up of 15 amino acids. The germline V gene encodes CDR1 LNHDA and CDR2 SQIVND (reference sequence). V dropped 5 bases and J dropped 5 bases, with 18 bases sitting between them. DNA of the CDR3: TGTGCCAGTAGTCCATGGACAGGACTAAAGGAGACCCAGTACTTC. This translates into CASSPWTGLKETQYF.

The V and J genes are TRBV7-9 and TRBJ2-7; D uncertain. CDR1 and CDR2 from the germline V gene are SEHNR and FQNEAQ (reference sequence). The CDR3 has 14 amino acids. The germline V and J ends were trimmed by 1 base and 2 bases, with 9 bases remaining between them. The CDR3 nucleotides are TGTGCCAGCAGCTTAGTAAATAAGGCCTACGAGCAGTACTTC. Residues: CASSLVNKAYEQYF.

This chain links TRBV25-1 with TRBJ1-5, with 7 bases that match TRBD1. Losses at the gene ends were 3 bases for V and 8 bases for J; bases not matched to a gene: 4. Germline CDR1 MGHDK, CDR2 SYGVNS. The CDR3 has 13 residues. CDR3 amino acids: CASSDTGDKPQHF. CDR3 nucleotides: TGTGCCAGCAGTGATACAGGGGACAAGCCCCAGCATTTT.

This chain joins TRBV7-8 and TRBJ1-1, with unresolved D. The CDR3 runs 15 residues. The V gene lost 0 bases and the J gene lost 0 bases, with 8 bases spanning the gap. Germline CDR1 is SGHVS and CDR2 is FQNEAQ. The CDR3 DNA is TGTGCCAGCAGCTTAGCGCCTGGGTTGAACACTGAAGCTTTCTTT. This codes for CASSLAPGLNTEAFF.

V and J are TRBV28 and TRBJ1-5; D is perhaps TRBD1 (5 bases). The CDR3 is made up of 12 amino acids. V dropped 2 bases and J dropped 7 bases, with 6 bases sitting between them. Looked up from germline, CDR1 is MDHEN and CDR2 is SYDVKM. The CDR3 spells CASSLGGQPQHF. CDR3 nucleotides: TGTGCCAGCAGTTTAGGGGGGCAGCCCCAGCATTTT.

V usage is TRBV4-2 and J usage is TRBJ2-7, with 9 bases matching TRBD2. The CDR3 runs to 18 residues. CDR1 LGHNA and CDR2 YNFKEQ come from the germline V gene. V lost 2 bases and J lost 2; bases outside the gene matches: 13. The CDR3 loop is CASSQPELRSGRPYEQYF. CDR3 bases: TGTGCCAGCAGCCAACCTGAACTTCGCAGCGGGAGGCCCTACGAGCAGTACTTC.

The chain uses TRBV5-4 and TRBJ1-2; a weak D match, TRBD1 (5 bases). The V gene lost 7 bases and the J gene lost 6 bases, with 13 bases spanning the gap. CDR1 SGHNT and CDR2 YYREEE come from the germline V gene (reference sequence). This CDR3 is built from 12 residues. The CDR3 DNA follows: TGTGCCAGCGCGGGACCAACGAATGGCTACACCTTC. Encoded protein: CASAGPTNGYTF.

The V call is TRBV4-3, the J call TRBJ2-6, with a tentative D call TRBD1 (7 bases). Germline CDR1 is LGHNA and CDR2 is YSLEER. CDR3 length: 18 residues. Deletions cut 1 base from V and 0 bases from J, with 13 bases between. CDR3 nucleotides: TGCGCCAGCAGCCAAGGGCGACAGGGACTCTCTGGGGCCAACGTCCTGACTTTC. As protein: CASSQGRQGLSGANVLTF.

V usage is TRBV6-5 and J usage is TRBJ2-1; 7 bases are shared with TRBD1. CDR1 and CDR2 (germline): MNHEY, SVGAGI. After removal of 5 bases from V and 4 bases from J, the junction contained 2 bases not matched to a gene. The CDR3 has 13 residues. The CDR3 DNA is TGTGCCAGCAGTCCCAGGGGGTACAATGAGCAGTTCTTC. Encoded protein: CASSPRGYNEQFF.

This clone was seen a handful of times. The chain recombines TRBV18 with TRBJ1-2; the D is unclear. With 0 bases removed from V and 4 bases from J, the gap between germline ends came to 6 bases. The germline V gene encodes CDR1 KGHSH and CDR2 LQKENI. The CDR3 contains 13 residues. The CDR3 here is CASSPPGSYGYTF. The CDR3 DNA sequence: TGTGCCAGCTCACCACCGGGATCCTATGGCTACACCTTC.

The chain uses TRBV29-1 and TRBJ1-1; no clear D. The CDR3 contains 13 residues. Germline V gene data show CDR1 as SQVTM and CDR2 as ANQGSEA. V gave up 6 bases and J gave up 3 bases, with 14 bases separating them. CDR3 DNA sequence: TGCAGCGTACTCCTAGAGAGATACACTGAAGCTTTCTTT. Translated: CSVLLERYTEAFF.

CDR3 in amino acids: CASIPLGTGYTF. The CDR3 DNA follows: TGTGCCAGCATACCCTTGGGCACTGGCTACACCTTC. The chain employs TRBV7-9 and TRBJ1-2; D call uncertain. This CDR3 is 12 amino acids long. Per germline, CDR1 SEHNR and CDR2 FQNEAQ (reference sequence). V lost 7 bases and J lost 7, with 13 bases in between.

The chain couples TRBV6-5 to TRBJ1-2; no clear D gene. Germline V lookup: CDR1 MNHEY, CDR2 SVGAGI. The V end lost 6 bases, the J end lost 6 bases, and 20 bases lay between the germline ends. The CDR3 sequence is 15 residues long. The CDR3, as DNA: TGTGCCAGCAGGACCTCGGGTAGTAGATCTCATGGCTACACCTTC. Protein sequence: CASRTSGSRSHGYTF.

This sequence joins TRBV6-5 and TRBJ1-2; D possibly corresponds to TRBD1 (6 bases). This CDR3 has 14 amino acids. Germline values: CDR1 MNHEY, CDR2 SVGAGI. Deletions cut 5 bases from V and 6 bases from J, with 16 bases between. This CDR3 reads CASSTTGPVNGYTF. The CDR3 region has the DNA TGTGCCAGCAGTACCACAGGGCCAGTTAATGGCTACACCTTC.

The chain couples TRBV5-4 to TRBJ2-7; a possible D gene is TRBD1 (5 bases). The CDR3 extends over 14 amino acids. Between the trimmed V and J ends, which lost 4 bases and 5 bases, there was a span of 16 bases. Germline V CDR1 and CDR2: SGHNT, YYREEE (reference sequence). The CDR3 spells CASSPQQGSHEQYF. The CDR3, as DNA: TGTGCCAGCAGCCCGCAGCAGGGATCCCACGAGCAGTACTTC.

This chain connects TRBV19 to TRBJ1-2, with D unclear. With 3 bases removed from V and 7 bases from J, the gap between germline ends came to 12 bases. Looked up from germline, CDR1 is LNHDA and CDR2 is SQIVND (reference sequence). The CDR3 extends over 13 amino acids. The CDR3 region is CASSIAIESGYTF. As DNA, the CDR3 is TGTGCCAGTAGTATTGCGATAGAGTCTGGCTACACCTTC. Using reference TRBV19 and TRBJ1-2 for the parts outside the CDR3, the full variable domain is DGGITQSPKYLFRKEGQNVTLSCEQNLNHDAMYWYRQDPGQGLRLIYYSQIVNDFQKGDIAEGYSVSREKKESFPLTVTSAQKNPTAFYLCASSIAIESGYTFGSGTRLTVV.

The J gene is TRBJ1-2, the V gene TRBV4-2; 10 bases map to TRBD1. Per germline, CDR1 LGHNA and CDR2 YNFKEQ. Germline trimming cut 4 bases from V and 2 bases from J; bases unmatched to any gene: 10. This CDR3 contains 17 residues. The CDR3 here is CASSPGGGTGANYGYTF. The CDR3 nucleotides are TGTGCCAGCAGCCCGGGGGGAGGGACAGGGGCGAACTATGGCTACACCTTC.

The chain joins TRBV4-2 to TRBJ2-7; D is undetermined. Germline lookup yields CDR1 LGHNA and CDR2 YNFKEQ. V dropped 5 bases and J dropped 0 bases, with 8 bases sitting between them. The CDR3 spans 13 residues. CDR3 residues: CASSEITSYEQYF. The CDR3 DNA follows: TGTGCCAGCAGCGAGATAACCTCCTACGAGCAGTACTTC.

This chain joins TRBV7-2 and TRBJ1-3; 7 bases agree with TRBD1. The CDR3 runs to 16 residues. After removal of 1 base from V and 0 bases from J, the junction contained 3 bases not matched to a gene. The V gene's germline CDR1 is SGHTA and CDR2 FQGNSA. Here the CDR3 reads CASSLEYRGSGNTIYF. The CDR3 nucleotides read TGTGCCAGCAGCTTAGAATACAGGGGCTCTGGAAACACCATATATTTT. Full variable domain (outside the CDR3, taken from reference TRBV7-2 and TRBJ1-3): GAGVSQSPSNKVTEKGKDVELRCDPISGHTALYWYRQSLGQGLEFLIYFQGNSAPDKSGLPSDRFSAERTGGSVSTLTIQRTQQEDSAVYLCASSLEYRGSGNTIYFGEGSWLTVV.